The 15 T cell receptor beta chains below were found in one sample sequenced in a study of blood T cells in healthy people across ages. It was with a sample-barcoded 5' primer and a J-beta primer mix that a second PCR of about 6 to 11 cycles was run. A single record per CDR3 protein comes from TCRdb applying MiXCR to the 5' RACE reads. The profile shows 1,800,000 or so distinct CDR3 sequences, approximately 39% of them singletons. Sequencing input: blood. These receptor sequences come from a human donor in good health.

There are a few counts of this clonotype. The chain couples TRBV4-1 to TRBJ1-4, with 9 bases fitting TRBD1. Unmatched junction bases numbered 8, after V lost 2 bases and J lost 4 bases. This CDR3 is 17 amino acids long. Germline V gene data show CDR1 as MGHRA and CDR2 as YSYEKL. The CDR3 protein is CASSQRDREGSNEKLFF. The CDR3 DNA is TGCGCCAGCAGCCAAAGGGACAGGGAAGGGAGTAATGAAAAACTGTTTTTT.

This clonotype was picked up a small number of times. The rearrangement uses TRBV27 and TRBJ1-1, with no clear D. The CDR3 totals 10 residues. The V gene's germline CDR1 is MNHEY and CDR2 SMNVEV (reference sequence). V lost 8 bases and J lost 4, with 5 bases in between. The CDR3 is CASVGTEAFF. For the CDR3, the DNA is TGTGCCAGCGTTGGCACTGAAGCTTTCTTT.

This clonotype occurred a few times. The chain has TRBV29-1 and TRBJ1-1; no clear D gene. CDR1 is SQVTM, CDR2 ANQGSEA, per germline. V lost 6 bases and J lost 1, with 9 bases in between. There are 12 residues in the CDR3. The CDR3 loop reads CSVTPTNTEAFF. Here the CDR3 DNA reads TGCAGCGTCACGCCCACGAACACTGAAGCTTTCTTT.

The chain carries TRBV6-5 and TRBJ1-2; no clear D gene. CDR1 and CDR2 (germline): MNHEY, SVGAGI. V was pared by 0 bases and J by 3 bases, with 17 bases between. The CDR3 sequence is 17 residues long. Here the CDR3 reads CASSYSSWSWEYYGYTF. CDR3 nucleotides: TGTGCCAGCAGTTACTCGAGTTGGTCCTGGGAGTACTATGGCTACACCTTC.

The gene calls are TRBV25-1 and TRBJ2-7; D might be TRBD2 (6 bases). Germline assignment: CDR1 MGHDK and CDR2 SYGVNS. Trimming took 8 bases from V and 2 from J, leaving 13 bases between them. This CDR3 has 13 amino acids. CDR3: CASGRDFPYEQYF. CDR3 DNA sequence: TGTGCCAGCGGACGGGACTTTCCCTACGAGCAGTACTTC.

The J gene is TRBJ1-5, the V gene TRBV29-1, with TRBD1 matching 8 bases. Germline CDR1 is SQVTM and CDR2 is ANQGSEA. The CDR3 consists of 13 residues. After removal of 3 bases from V and 6 bases from J, the junction contained 4 bases not matched to a gene. In DNA, the CDR3 is TGCAGCGTTGATACAGGGGGTGGTCAGCCCCAGCATTTT. Translation: CSVDTGGGQPQHF.

The chain couples TRBV9 to TRBJ2-1; 12 positions match TRBD2. With V trimmed by 3 bases and J by 2 bases, 6 bases remained unmatched. The CDR3 is made up of 17 amino acids. From germline, CDR1 is SGDLS and CDR2 YYNGEE. The DNA of the CDR3 is TGTGCCAGCAGCGCGCGAAGGACTAGCGGGGCCTACAATGAGCAGTTCTTC. Protein sequence: CASSARRTSGAYNEQFF.

The rearrangement uses TRBV28 and TRBJ2-7; D is perhaps TRBD1 (5 bases). This CDR3 is built from 17 residues. V lost 3 bases to trimming and J lost 0 bases, with 18 bases between them. The germline CDR1 and CDR2 sequences are MDHEN and SYDVKM. The CDR3 spells CASSLARAKRSSYEQYF. The CDR3 nucleotides are TGTGCCAGCAGTTTGGCCAGGGCGAAAAGAAGCTCCTACGAGCAGTACTTC.

The chain links TRBV20-1 to TRBJ2-4; D ambiguous. Trimming took off 5 bases at V and 0 bases at J, with 5 bases between the two ends. Looked up from germline, CDR1 is DFQATT and CDR2 is SNEGSKA (reference sequence). The length of the CDR3 is 12 residues. The DNA of the CDR3 is TGCAGTGCTCGACTAGCCAAAAACATTCAGTACTTC. This translates into CSARLAKNIQYF.

This chain joins TRBV6-5 and TRBJ2-1; 11 nucleotides agree with TRBD1. Trimming took 0 bases from V and 3 from J; bases not matched to a gene: 1. CDR1 is MNHEY, CDR2 SVGAGI, per germline. This CDR3 region has 16 residues. CDR3 residues: CASSYSGQGVYNEQFF. CDR3 nucleotides: TGTGCCAGCAGTTACTCGGGACAGGGGGTCTACAATGAGCAGTTCTTC.

This clonotype turned up a few times. This rearrangement joins TRBV12-5 to TRBJ1-1; D is ambiguous. Looked up from germline, CDR1 is LGHNT and CDR2 is FRNRAP. Trimming removed 4 bases from V and 0 bases from J, with 9 bases in between. The CDR3 is 14 amino acids. The CDR3, as DNA: TGTGCTAGTGGTTCCCGTGAGGTGAACACTGAAGCTTTCTTT. Residues: CASGSREVNTEAFF.

The V and J genes are TRBV7-9 and TRBJ2-3, with 11 positions matching TRBD2. This CDR3 comprises 16 residues. Germline V gives CDR1 SEHNR, CDR2 FQNEAQ (reference sequence). V trimming: 5 bases; J trimming: 5 bases; junction bases outside the gene matches: 9. This CDR3 is CASSTGTSGGRDTQYF. The CDR3 DNA follows: TGTGCCAGCAGCACCGGAACTAGCGGGGGTAGAGATACGCAGTATTTT. The entire variable domain, with the rest obtained from reference TRBV7-9 and TRBJ2-3, is as follows: DTGVSQNPRHKITKRGQNVTFRCDPISEHNRLYWYRQTLGQGPEFLTYFQNEAQLEKSRLLSDRFSAERPKGSFSTLEIQRTEQGDSAMYLCASSTGTSGGRDTQYFGPGTRLTVL.

This sequence joins TRBV24-1 and TRBJ2-7, with D possibly being TRBD1 (5 bases). The V end was cut by 1 base, the J end by 7 bases, with 16 bases between. In germline, CDR1 is KGHDR, CDR2 SFDVKD. This CDR3 is built from 15 residues. The DNA for the CDR3 is TGTGCCACCAGTGATTTTGAGCAGGGATACAATGAGCAGTACTTC. This encodes CATSDFEQGYNEQYF.

Comments on this clonotype: A read error may account for a junction end that differs from germline. The rearrangement uses TRBV12-3 or TRBV12-4 and TRBJ2-1, with TRBD1 identical over 8 bases. The CDR3 covers 15 residues. CDR3 loop: CASSMDREIANGQFF. The CDR3 DNA reads as TGTGCCAGCAGCATGGACAGGGAAATCGCCAATGGGCAGTTCTTC.

The table lists this clonotype with a few counts. The chain employs TRBV2 and TRBJ1-2, with no clear D. Trimming stripped 3 bases from V and 7 bases from J, with 9 bases between. The CDR3 is 12 amino acids. Germline V lookup: CDR1 SNHLY, CDR2 FYNNEI. This CDR3 reads CASSEAVGGYTF. Written as DNA, the CDR3 is TGTGCCAGCAGTGAGGCTGTGGGTGGCTACACCTTC.